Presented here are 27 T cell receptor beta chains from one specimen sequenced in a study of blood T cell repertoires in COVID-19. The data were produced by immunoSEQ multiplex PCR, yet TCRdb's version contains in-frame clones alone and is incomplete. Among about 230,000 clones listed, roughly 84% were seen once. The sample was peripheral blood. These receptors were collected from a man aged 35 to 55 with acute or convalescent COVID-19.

Here the CDR3 reads CASSLGQVVNEQFF. In nucleotides, the CDR3 is TGCGCCAGCAGCTTGGGGCAGGTCGTCAATGAGCAGTTCTTC. The rearrangement uses TRBV5-1 and TRBJ2-1; D is ambiguous. The germline CDR1 and CDR2 sequences are SGHRS and YFSETQ. This CDR3 comprises 14 residues. V was cut by 0 bases and J by 6 bases, with 10 bases left in between. The full variable domain, with the rest looked up from reference TRBV5-1 and TRBJ2-1, is KAGVTQTPRYLIKTRGQQVTLSCSPISGHRSVSWYQQTPGQGLQFLFEYFSETQRNKGNFPGRFSGRQFSNSRSEMNVSTLELGDSALYLCASSLGQVVNEQFFGPGTRLTVL.

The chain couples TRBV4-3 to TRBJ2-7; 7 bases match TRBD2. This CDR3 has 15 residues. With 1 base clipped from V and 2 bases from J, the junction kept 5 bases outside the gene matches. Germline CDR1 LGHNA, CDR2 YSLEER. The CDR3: CASSQGPGTTYEQYF. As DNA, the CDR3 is TGCGCCAGCAGCCAAGGTCCAGGGACTACCTACGAGCAGTACTTC.

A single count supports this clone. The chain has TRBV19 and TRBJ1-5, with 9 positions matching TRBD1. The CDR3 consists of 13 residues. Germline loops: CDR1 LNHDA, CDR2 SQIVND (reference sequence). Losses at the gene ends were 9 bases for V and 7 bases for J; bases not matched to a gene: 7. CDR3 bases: TGTGCCAGCAATACAGGGGGCGGCCAGCCCCAGCATTTT. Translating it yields CASNTGGGQPQHF. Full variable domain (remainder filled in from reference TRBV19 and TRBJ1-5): DGGITQSPKYLFRKEGQNVTLSCEQNLNHDAMYWYRQDPGQGLRLIYYSQIVNDFQKGDIAEGYSVSREKKESFPLTVTSAQKNPTAFYLCASNTGGGQPQHFGDGTRLSIL.

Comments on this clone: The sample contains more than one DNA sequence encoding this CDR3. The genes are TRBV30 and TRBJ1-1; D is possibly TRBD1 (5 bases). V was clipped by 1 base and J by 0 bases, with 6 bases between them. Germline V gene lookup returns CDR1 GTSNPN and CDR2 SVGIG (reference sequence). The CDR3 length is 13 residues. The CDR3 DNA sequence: TGTGCCTGGAGTGGACAGCTGAACACTGAAGCTTTCTTT. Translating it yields CAWSGQLNTEAFF.

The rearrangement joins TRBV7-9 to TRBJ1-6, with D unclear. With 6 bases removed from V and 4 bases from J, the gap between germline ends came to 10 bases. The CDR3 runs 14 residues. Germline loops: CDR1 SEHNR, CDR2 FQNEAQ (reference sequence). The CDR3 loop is CASSPASYNSPLHF. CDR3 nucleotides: TGTGCCAGCAGTCCAGCGTCATATAATTCACCCCTCCACTTT. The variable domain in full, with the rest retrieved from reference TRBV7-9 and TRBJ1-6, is DTGVSQNPRHKITKRGQNVTFRCDPISEHNRLYWYRQTLGQGPEFLTYFQNEAQLEKSRLLSDRFSAERPKGSFSTLEIQRTEQGDSAMYLCASSPASYNSPLHFGNGTRLTVT.

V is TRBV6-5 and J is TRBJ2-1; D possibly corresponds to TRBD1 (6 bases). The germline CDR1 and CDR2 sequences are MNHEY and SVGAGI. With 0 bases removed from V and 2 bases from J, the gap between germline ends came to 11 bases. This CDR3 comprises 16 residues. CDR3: CASSYSTGITYNEQFF. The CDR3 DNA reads TGTGCCAGCAGTTACTCCACAGGGATTACCTACAATGAGCAGTTCTTC.

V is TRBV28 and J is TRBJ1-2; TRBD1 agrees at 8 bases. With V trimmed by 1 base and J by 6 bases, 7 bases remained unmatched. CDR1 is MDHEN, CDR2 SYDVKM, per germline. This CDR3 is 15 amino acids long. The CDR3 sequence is CASSLLAGGAHGYTF. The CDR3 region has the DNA TGTGCCAGCAGTTTATTGGCAGGGGGCGCCCATGGCTACACCTTC.

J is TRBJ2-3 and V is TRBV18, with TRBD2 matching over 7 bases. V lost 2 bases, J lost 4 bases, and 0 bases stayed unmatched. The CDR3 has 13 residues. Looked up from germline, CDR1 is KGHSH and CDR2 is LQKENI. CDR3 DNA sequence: TGTGCCAGCTCACCAGGGGGGGCAGATACGCAGTATTTT. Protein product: CASSPGGADTQYF.

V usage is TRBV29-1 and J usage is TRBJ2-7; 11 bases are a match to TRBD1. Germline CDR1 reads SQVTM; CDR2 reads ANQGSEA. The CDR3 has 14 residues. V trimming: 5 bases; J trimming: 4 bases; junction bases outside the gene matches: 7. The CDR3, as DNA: TGCAGCGTTCAGCCGGGACAGGGGGATTACGAGCAGTACTTC. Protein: CSVQPGQGDYEQYF.

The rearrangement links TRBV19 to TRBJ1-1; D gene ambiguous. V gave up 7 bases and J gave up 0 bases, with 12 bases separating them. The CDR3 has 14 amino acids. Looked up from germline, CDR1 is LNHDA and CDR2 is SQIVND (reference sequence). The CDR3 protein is CASTGWGMNTEAFF. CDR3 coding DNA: TGTGCCAGTACGGGGTGGGGAATGAACACTGAAGCTTTCTTT.

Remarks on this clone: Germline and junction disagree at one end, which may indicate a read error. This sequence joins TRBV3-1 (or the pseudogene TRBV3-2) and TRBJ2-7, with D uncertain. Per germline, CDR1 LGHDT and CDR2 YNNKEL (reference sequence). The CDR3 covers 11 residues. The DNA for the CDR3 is TGTGCCAGCAGCCAGAGTGGTGCTCAGGTCTTC. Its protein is CASSQSGAQVF.

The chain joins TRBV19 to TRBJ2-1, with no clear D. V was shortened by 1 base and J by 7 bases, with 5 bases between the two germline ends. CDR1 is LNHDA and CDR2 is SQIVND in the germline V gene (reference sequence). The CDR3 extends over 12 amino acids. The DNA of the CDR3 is TGTGCCAGTAGTATAGTCGGGAATGAGCAGTTCTTC. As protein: CASSIVGNEQFF.

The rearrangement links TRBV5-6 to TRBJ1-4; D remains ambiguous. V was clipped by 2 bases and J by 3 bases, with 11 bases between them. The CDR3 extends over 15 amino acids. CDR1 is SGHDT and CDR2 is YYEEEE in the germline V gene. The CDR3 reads CASSLGGGSNEKLFF. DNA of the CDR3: TGTGCCAGCAGCTTAGGTGGCGGATCTAATGAAAAACTGTTTTTT.

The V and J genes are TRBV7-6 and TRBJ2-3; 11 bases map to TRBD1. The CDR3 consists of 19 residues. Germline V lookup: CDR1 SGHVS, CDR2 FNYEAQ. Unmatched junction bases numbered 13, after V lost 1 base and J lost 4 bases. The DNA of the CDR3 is TGTGCCAGCAGCTTAGGATCTCCTGGACAGGGGGCGTATTCAGATACGCAGTATTTT. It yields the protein CASSLGSPGQGAYSDTQYF.

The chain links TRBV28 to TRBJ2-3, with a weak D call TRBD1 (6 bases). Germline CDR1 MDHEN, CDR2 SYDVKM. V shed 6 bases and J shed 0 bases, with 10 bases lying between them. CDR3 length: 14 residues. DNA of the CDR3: TGTGCCAGCAGCTGGACAGCTAGCACAGATACGCAGTATTTT. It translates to CASSWTASTDTQYF.

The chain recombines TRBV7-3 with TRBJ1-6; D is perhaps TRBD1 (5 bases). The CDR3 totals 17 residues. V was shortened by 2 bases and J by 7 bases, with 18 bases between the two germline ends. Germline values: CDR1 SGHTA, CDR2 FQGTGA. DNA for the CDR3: TGTGCCAGCAGCTTACACGGCGCAAGGGGTTCCAATTCACCCCTCCACTTT. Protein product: CASSLHGARGSNSPLHF.

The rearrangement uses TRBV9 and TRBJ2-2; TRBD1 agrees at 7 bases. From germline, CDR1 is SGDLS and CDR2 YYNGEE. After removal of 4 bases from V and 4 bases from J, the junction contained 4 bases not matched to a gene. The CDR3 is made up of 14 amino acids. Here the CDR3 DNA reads TGTGCCAGCAGCACGGGACAGACCACCGGGGAGCTGTTTTTT. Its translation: CASSTGQTTGELFF.

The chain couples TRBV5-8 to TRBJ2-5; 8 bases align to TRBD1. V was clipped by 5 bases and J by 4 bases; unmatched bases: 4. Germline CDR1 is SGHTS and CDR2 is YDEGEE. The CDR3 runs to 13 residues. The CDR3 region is CASSIQGGETQYF. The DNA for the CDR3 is TGTGCCAGCAGTATACAGGGGGGAGAGACCCAGTACTTC.

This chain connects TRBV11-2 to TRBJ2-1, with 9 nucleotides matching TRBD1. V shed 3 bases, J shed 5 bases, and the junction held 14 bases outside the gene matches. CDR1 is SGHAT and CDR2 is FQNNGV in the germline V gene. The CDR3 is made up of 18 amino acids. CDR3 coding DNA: TGTGCCAGCAGCTTTGATATTCCCGGGACAGGGACAGACAATGAGCAGTTCTTC. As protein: CASSFDIPGTGTDNEQFF. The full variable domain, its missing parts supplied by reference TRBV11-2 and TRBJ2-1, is EAGVAQSPRYKIIEKRQSVAFWCNPISGHATLYWYQQILGQGPKLLIQFQNNGVVDDSQLPKDRFSAERLKGVDSTLKIQPAKLEDSAVYLCASSFDIPGTGTDNEQFFGPGTRLTVL.

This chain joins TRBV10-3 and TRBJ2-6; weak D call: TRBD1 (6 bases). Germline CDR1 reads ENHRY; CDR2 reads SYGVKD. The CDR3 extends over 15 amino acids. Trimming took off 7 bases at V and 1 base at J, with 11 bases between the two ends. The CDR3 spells CAITQGRSGANVLTF. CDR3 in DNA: TGTGCCATCACTCAGGGGAGATCTGGGGCCAACGTCCTGACTTTC.

CDR3 sequence: CASSLGWGQGLSGNTIYF. As DNA, the CDR3 is TGTGCCAGCAGCTTAGGGTGGGGACAGGGCCTATCTGGAAACACCATATATTTT. The genes are TRBV7-2 and TRBJ1-3; 9 positions agree with TRBD1. Losses at the gene ends were 1 base for V and 1 base for J; bases not matched to a gene: 8. Germline V gene lookup returns CDR1 SGHTA and CDR2 FQGNSA. CDR3 length equals 18 residues.

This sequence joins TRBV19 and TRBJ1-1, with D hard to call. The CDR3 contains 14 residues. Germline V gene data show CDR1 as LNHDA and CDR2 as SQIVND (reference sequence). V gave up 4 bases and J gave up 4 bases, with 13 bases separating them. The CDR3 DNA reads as TGTGCCAGTAGTACCAGCTCCCAGGCCACTGAAGCTTTCTTT. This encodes CASSTSSQATEAFF.

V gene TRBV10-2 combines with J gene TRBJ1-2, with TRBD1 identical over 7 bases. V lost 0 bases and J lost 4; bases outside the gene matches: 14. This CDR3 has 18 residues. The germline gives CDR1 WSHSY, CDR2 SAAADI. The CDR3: CASSESVTGALLSYGYTF. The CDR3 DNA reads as TGCGCCAGCAGTGAGTCCGTAACAGGGGCCCTCTTGAGCTATGGCTACACCTTC.

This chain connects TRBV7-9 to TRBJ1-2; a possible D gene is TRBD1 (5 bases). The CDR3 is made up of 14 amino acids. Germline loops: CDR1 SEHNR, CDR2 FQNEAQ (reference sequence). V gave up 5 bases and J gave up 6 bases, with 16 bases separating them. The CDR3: CASSPDVGRDGYTF. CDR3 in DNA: TGTGCCAGCAGCCCCGACGTGGGGCGAGATGGCTACACCTTC.

This CDR3 reads CASSPGQGRTDTQYF. The CDR3 DNA sequence: TGTGCCAGCTCACCGGGACAGGGGCGCACAGATACGCAGTATTTT. The rearrangement joins TRBV18 to TRBJ2-3; 10 bases are a match to TRBD1. V lost 3 bases, J lost 1 base, and 1 base stayed unmatched. This CDR3 has 15 amino acids. Germline values: CDR1 KGHSH, CDR2 LQKENI.

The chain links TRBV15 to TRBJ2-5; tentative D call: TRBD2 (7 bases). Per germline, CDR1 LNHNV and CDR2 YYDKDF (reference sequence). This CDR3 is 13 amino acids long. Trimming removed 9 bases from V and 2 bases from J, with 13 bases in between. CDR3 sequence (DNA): TGTGCCACAAACGGGGGGACACAAGAGACCCAGTACTTC. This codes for CATNGGTQETQYF. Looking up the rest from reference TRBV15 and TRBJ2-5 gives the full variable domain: DAMVIQNPRYQVTQFGKPVTLSCSQTLNHNVMYWYQQKSSQAPKLLFHYYDKDFNNEADTPDNFQSRRPNTSFCFLDIRSPGLGDTAMYLCATNGGTQETQYFGPGTRLLVL.

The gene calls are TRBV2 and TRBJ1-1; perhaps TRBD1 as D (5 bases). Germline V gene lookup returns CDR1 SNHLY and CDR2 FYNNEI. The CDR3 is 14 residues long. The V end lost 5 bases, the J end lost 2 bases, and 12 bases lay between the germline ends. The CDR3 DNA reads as TGTGCCAGCAGTTATTCGGGGGTAAACACTGAAGCTTTCTTT. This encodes CASSYSGVNTEAFF.